A single sample is the source of the 16 T cell receptor beta chains below, sequenced in a study of spatial heterogeneity in lung cancer. Study observations and caveats: Tumors with more nonsynonymous mutations had more expanded intratumoral alpha and beta TCRs.

Regarding time point: sample taken at primary tumor resection. Their antigens are not known. TCRdb called the 5' RACE reads again in MiXCR, with one record for every CDR3 protein. The profile shows 2,500 to 3,500 distinct CDR3 sequences, 11% of them singletons. The sequencing used lung tumor tissue, collected at surgery. The receptors were sampled from a female donor with early-stage non-small cell lung cancer.

This clonotype is judged medium-sized. The V gene is TRBV7-9, the J gene TRBJ1-6; no clear D gene. Deletions cut 4 bases from V and 6 bases from J, with 4 bases between. Germline V gene sequence: CDR1 SEHNR, CDR2 FQNEAQ (reference sequence). The CDR3 has 12 amino acids. The CDR3 here is CASSWTNSPLHF. CDR3 nucleotides: TGTGCCAGCAGCTGGACTAATTCACCCCTCCACTTT. Combining the CDR3 with reference TRBV7-9 and TRBJ1-6 gives the whole variable domain DTGVSQNPRHKITKRGQNVTFRCDPISEHNRLYWYRQTLGQGPEFLTYFQNEAQLEKSRLLSDRFSAERPKGSFSTLEIQRTEQGDSAMYLCASSWTNSPLHFGNGTRLTVT.

This chain joins TRBV7-9 and TRBJ2-2; D may be TRBD2 (5 bases). Germline V lookup: CDR1 SEHNR, CDR2 FQNEAQ (reference sequence). This CDR3 contains 15 residues. Trimming took 5 bases from V and 0 from J, leaving 10 bases between them. The CDR3 nucleotides are TGTGCCAGCAGCCAGAGGGTTTCGAACACCGGGGAGCTGTTTTTT. Amino acid sequence: CASSQRVSNTGELFF.

This clonotype was counted a single time. V usage is TRBV27 and J usage is TRBJ1-1; possibly TRBD1 for D (6 bases). The V gene's germline CDR1 is MNHEY and CDR2 SMNVEV (reference sequence). The CDR3 extends over 14 amino acids. The V end lost 6 bases, the J end lost 0 bases, and 11 bases lay between the germline ends. The CDR3 nucleotides read TGTGCCAGCAGCCCTGGACAGTTGAACACTGAAGCTTTCTTT. As protein: CASSPGQLNTEAFF.

The chain employs TRBV12-2 and TRBJ2-4; the table assigns TRBD2, which was not confirmed against the DNA. TRBV12-2 is recorded as a pseudogene. CDR3 length equals 17 residues. This CDR3 is CASRLVLSGRRGNIQYF. CDR3 DNA sequence: TGTGCAAGTCGCTTAGTACTTAGCGGGAGGCGGGGTAACATTCAGTACTTC.

In its sample, this clonotype was seen many times. A much larger clone lies one base from this, so it may be a read error. This sequence joins TRBV12-5 and TRBJ2-1, with TRBD1 matching 9 bases. The CDR3 spans 13 residues. Germline CDR1 LGHNT, CDR2 FRNRAP. V shed 7 bases and J 9 bases; nucleotides not matched to a gene: 7. CDR3 nucleotides: TGTGCTAGTGTAAGCATGACAGGGGGTGAGCAGTTCTTC. Translation gives CASVSMTGGEQFF.

This clonotype is categorized as large. The chain employs TRBV6-6 and TRBJ2-7; 10 nucleotides match TRBD1. CDR1 is MNHNY, CDR2 SVGAGI, per germline (reference sequence). The CDR3 extends over 16 amino acids. V lost 0 bases, J lost 0 bases, and 2 bases stayed unmatched. DNA of the CDR3: TGTGCCAGCAGTTACTCGGGGACAGGGGACTCCTACGAGCAGTACGTC. Encoded protein: CASSYSGTGDSYEQYV.

This clonotype counts as medium-sized. This chain uses TRBV29-1 with TRBJ1-5; 7 bases are shared with TRBD1. Trimming at V came to 6 bases and at J to 0 bases, leaving 5 bases not matched to a gene. This CDR3 comprises 14 residues. CDR1 and CDR2 from the germline V gene are SQVTM and ANQGSEA. The CDR3 region is CSVGDSASNQPQHF. The DNA for the CDR3 is TGCAGCGTGGGGGACAGCGCTAGCAATCAGCCCCAGCATTTT.

This clonotype is labeled as medium-sized. This rearrangement joins TRBV14 to TRBJ2-1; the D is unclear. This CDR3 comprises 14 residues. V lost 4 bases, J lost 4 bases, and 11 bases lay in between. CDR1 is SGHDN, CDR2 FVKESK, per germline. Written as DNA, the CDR3 is TGTGCCAGCAGCCCCCAGTTTCCGTACAATGAGCAGTTCTTC. Protein product: CASSPQFPYNEQFF.

This clonotype rates as medium-sized. This chain joins TRBV7-6 and TRBJ2-3; 9 bases match TRBD2. Germline CDR1 reads SGHVS; CDR2 reads FNYEAQ. V gave up 1 base and J gave up 7 bases; unmatched junction bases: 9. This CDR3 is built from 16 residues. This CDR3 reads CASSLGGAGGPNTQYF. CDR3 sequence (DNA): TGTGCCAGCAGCTTAGGTGGGGCGGGGGGGCCGAATACGCAGTATTTT.

This clonotype is termed medium-sized (0.01 to 0.1%). The V gene is TRBV24-1, the J gene TRBJ2-5; D remains unclear. The ends were cut back, 4 bases at V and 0 bases at J, with 14 bases in the middle. From germline, CDR1 is KGHDR and CDR2 SFDVKD. The CDR3 is made up of 16 amino acids. The CDR3 here is CATSDPDPVNQETQYF. In DNA form, the CDR3 reads TGTGCCACCAGTGACCCCGACCCGGTGAACCAAGAGACCCAGTACTTC.

This clonotype counts as medium-sized. The rearrangement links TRBV9 to TRBJ1-6; weak D call: TRBD1 (5 bases). The length of the CDR3 is 13 residues. Per germline, CDR1 SGDLS and CDR2 YYNGEE. V lost 3 bases and J lost 9, with 10 bases in between. In DNA, the CDR3 is TGTGCCAGCAGCGGCGGGGCCGGTTCACCCCTCCACTTT. Translation: CASSGGAGSPLHF.

The gene calls are TRBV28 and TRBJ2-1; TRBD2 aligns across 9 bases. This CDR3 comprises 15 residues. The V segment lost 6 bases and the J segment 4 bases; nucleotides outside the gene matches: 7. In germline, CDR1 is MDHEN, CDR2 SYDVKM. CDR3 sequence: CASSLTSGTYNEQFF. The CDR3 DNA is TGTGCCAGCAGCTTGACTAGCGGAACATACAATGAGCAGTTCTTC. The variable domain in full, with the rest retrieved from reference TRBV28 and TRBJ2-1, is DVKVTQSSRYLVKRTGEKVFLECVQDMDHENMFWYRQDPGLGLRLIYFSYDVKMKEKGDIPEGYSVSREKKERFSLILESASTNQTSMYLCASSLTSGTYNEQFFGPGTRLTVL.

The rearrangement links TRBV27 to TRBJ2-7; TRBD1 or TRBD2 may be the D gene (6 bases each). Per germline, CDR1 MNHEY and CDR2 SMNVEV (reference sequence). This CDR3 is built from 16 residues. V lost 2 bases and J 3 bases, leaving 17 bases between the germline ends. DNA for the CDR3: TGTGCCAGCAGTTTACCTTTGGGGGCGGGGCGCTACGAGCAGTACTTC. Protein: CASSLPLGAGRYEQYF.

The J gene is TRBJ1-2, the V gene TRBV20-1; D remains unclear. The germline CDR1 and CDR2 sequences are DFQATT and SNEGSKA (reference sequence). Trimming cost V 7 bases and J 2 bases, with 11 bases left between them. This CDR3 spans 12 amino acids. This chain's CDR3 is CSVRTTNYGYTF. The CDR3 bases are TGCAGTGTCAGGACCACGAACTATGGCTACACCTTC.

This clonotype rates as medium-sized (0.01 to 0.1%). J is TRBJ2-3 and V is TRBV5-1; 8 nucleotides line up with TRBD2. The ends lost 4 bases at V and 1 base at J; junction bases unmatched: 5. Looked up from germline, CDR1 is SGHRS and CDR2 is YFSETQ. This CDR3 is built from 15 residues. The CDR3 sequence is CASSHKLAGTDTQYF. DNA for the CDR3: TGCGCCAGCAGCCATAAACTAGCGGGCACAGATACGCAGTATTTT.

Judged by abundance, this clonotype is medium-sized. The chain links TRBV11-2 to TRBJ2-5, with D possibly being TRBD1 (6 bases). The CDR3 runs to 17 residues. CDR1 and CDR2 (germline): SGHAT, FQNNGV. The V and J ends lost 2 bases and 1 base respectively, with 17 bases between them. The CDR3 spells CASSLSYPGHLQETQYF. In nucleotides, the CDR3 is TGTGCCAGCAGCTTATCTTATCCGGGACACCTCCAAGAGACCCAGTACTTC.